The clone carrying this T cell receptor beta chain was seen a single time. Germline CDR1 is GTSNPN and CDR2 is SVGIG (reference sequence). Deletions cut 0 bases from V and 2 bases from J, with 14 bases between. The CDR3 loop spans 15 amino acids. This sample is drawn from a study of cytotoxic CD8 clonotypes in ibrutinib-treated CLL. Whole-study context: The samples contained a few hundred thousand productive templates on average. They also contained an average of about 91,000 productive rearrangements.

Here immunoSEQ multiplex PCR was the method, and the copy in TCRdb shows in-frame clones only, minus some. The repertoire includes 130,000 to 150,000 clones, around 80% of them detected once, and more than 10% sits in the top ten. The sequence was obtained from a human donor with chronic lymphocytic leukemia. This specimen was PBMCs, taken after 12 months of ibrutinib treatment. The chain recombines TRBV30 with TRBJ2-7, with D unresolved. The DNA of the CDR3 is TGTGCCTGGAGTGTTCAACCTATACCTACCTACGAGCAGTACTTC. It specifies CAWSVQPIPTYEQYF.